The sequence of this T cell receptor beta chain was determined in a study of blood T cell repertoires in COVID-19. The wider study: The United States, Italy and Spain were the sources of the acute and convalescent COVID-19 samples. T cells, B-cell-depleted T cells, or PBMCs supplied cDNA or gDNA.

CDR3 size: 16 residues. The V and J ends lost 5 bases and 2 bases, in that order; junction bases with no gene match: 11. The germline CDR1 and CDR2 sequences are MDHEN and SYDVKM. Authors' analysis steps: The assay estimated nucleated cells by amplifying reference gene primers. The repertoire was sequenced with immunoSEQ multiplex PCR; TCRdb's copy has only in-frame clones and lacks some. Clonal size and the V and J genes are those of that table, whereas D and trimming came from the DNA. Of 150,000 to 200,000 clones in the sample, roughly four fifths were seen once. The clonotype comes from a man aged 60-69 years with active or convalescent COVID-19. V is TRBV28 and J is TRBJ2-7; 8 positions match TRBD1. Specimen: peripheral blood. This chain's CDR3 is CASSGTGGLKTYEQYF. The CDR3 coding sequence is TGTGCCAGCAGTGGGACAGGCGGCTTGAAGACCTACGAGCAGTACTTC.